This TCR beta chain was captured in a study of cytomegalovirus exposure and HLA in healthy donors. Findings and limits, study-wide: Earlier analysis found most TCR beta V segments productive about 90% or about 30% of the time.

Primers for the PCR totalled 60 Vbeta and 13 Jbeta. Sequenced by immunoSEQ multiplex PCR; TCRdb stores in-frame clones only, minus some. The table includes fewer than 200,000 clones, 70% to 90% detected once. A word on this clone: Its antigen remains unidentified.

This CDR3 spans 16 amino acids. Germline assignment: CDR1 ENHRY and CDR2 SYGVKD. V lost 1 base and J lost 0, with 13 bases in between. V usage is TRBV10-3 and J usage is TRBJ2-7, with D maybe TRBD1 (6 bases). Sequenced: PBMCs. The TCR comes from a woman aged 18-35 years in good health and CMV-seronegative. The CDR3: CAISEYGQQSSYEQYF. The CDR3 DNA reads TGTGCCATCAGTGAGTACGGACAGCAGAGCTCCTACGAGCAGTACTTC.